These 28 T cell receptor beta chains came from one sample sequenced in a study of regulatory T cells in long-lasting Graves disease (dated by TCRdb to the early 2020s). Library construction relied on multiplex PCR. The run used an Illumina HiSeq 4000. TCR beta libraries were built with iRepertoire HTBI primers and Arm-PCR amplification of CDR3 regions. TCRdb reanalyzed the raw reads on its own, using fastp at Q25 for trimming and MiXCR for clone calling, and kept in-frame beta chains. Each CDR3 protein appears once, grouped with its most common genes and DNA. The sample table contains 400,000 to 500,000 distinct CDR3 sequences; only one count was recorded for approximately 16% of them. Jointly, the top ten make up about 25% of the sample. The sample's time point label is to be understood as: newly diagnosed GD, antithyroid drugs for less than 3 months. For both TCR sequencing and RNA sequencing, RNA was extracted from PBMCs in TRIzol.

These data were also filed under a second study, of T cells in Graves' hyperthyroidism and ophthalmopathy.

The starting material was peripheral blood mononuclear cells (PBMCs), obtained at new diagnosis, from a patient treated with antithyroid drugs. These receptors were obtained from a woman aged 18-29 years with Graves disease. Donor details come from another sample of the same person, matched by shared clones.

This clonotype has at least ten counts. The chain combines TRBV28 with TRBJ2-5; either TRBD1 or TRBD2 may supply D (5 bases each). The CDR3 runs to 15 residues. The V end lost 4 bases, the J end lost 0 bases, and 12 bases lay between the germline ends. In germline, CDR1 is MDHEN, CDR2 SYDVKM. DNA of the CDR3: TGTGCCAGCAGTTCACAAGAGGGACACCAAGAGACCCAGTACTTC. This translates into CASSSQEGHQETQYF.

This clonotype was seen many times. This chain connects TRBV28 to TRBJ2-7; D is tentatively TRBD1 or TRBD2 (5 bases each). V was cut by 6 bases and J by 4 bases, with 16 bases left in between. The CDR3 runs to 14 residues. Per the germline V gene, CDR1 is MDHEN and CDR2 is SYDVKM. The CDR3 bases are TGTGCCAGCAGGGGACGGGCCGAGGTGTACGAGCAGTACTTC. It is translated as CASRGRAEVYEQYF.

The chain carries TRBV12-3 or TRBV12-4 and TRBJ2-6; 10 bases are shared with TRBD1. The V and J ends lost 5 bases and 0 bases, in that order; junction bases with no gene match: 4. The CDR3 extends over 17 amino acids. CDR3 loop: CASSRTGGNSGANVLTF. Written as DNA, the CDR3 is TGTGCCAGCAGTCGGACAGGGGGTAACTCTGGGGCCAACGTCCTGACTTTC.

This clonotype was counted between two and nine times. DNA for the CDR3: TGTGCCAGCAGCTTAGGGGGAGCGGGCCGCTACAATGAGCAGTTCTTC. It is translated as CASSLGGAGRYNEQFF. V usage is TRBV7-9 and J usage is TRBJ2-1; the D gene is possibly TRBD2 (6 bases). The V and J ends lost 1 base and 3 bases respectively, with 13 bases between them. This CDR3 is built from 16 residues. Germline-derived CDR1 and CDR2 are SEHNR and FQNEAQ (reference sequence).

The sample holds many counts of this clonotype. The chain employs TRBV18 and TRBJ2-1; D is ambiguous. The germline V gene encodes CDR1 KGHSH and CDR2 LQKENI. Trimming removed 3 bases at V and 4 bases at J, with 13 bases between. This CDR3 spans 15 amino acids. CDR3 bases: TGTGCCAGCTCACCCGGGTCCTCTCAATACAATGAGCAGTTCTTC. It translates to CASSPGSSQYNEQFF. Filled out from reference TRBV18 and TRBJ2-1, the complete variable domain reads NAGVMQNPRHLVRRRGQEARLRCSPMKGHSHVYWYRQLPEEGLKFMVYLQKENIIDESGMPKERFSAEFPKEGPSILRIQQVVRGDSAAYFCASSPGSSQYNEQFFGPGTRLTVL.

This clonotype was recorded at least ten times. This CDR3 reads CASSYRAVETQYF. In DNA form, the CDR3 reads TGTGCCAGCAGCTATCGAGCGGTTGAGACCCAGTACTTC. The chain links TRBV7-9 to TRBJ2-1; weak D call: TRBD2 (5 bases). The J call may be wrong; the DNA end is better matched by TRBJ2-5. Germline CDR1 SEHNR, CDR2 FQNEAQ (reference sequence). The CDR3 spans 13 residues.

This clonotype was observed a handful of times. V is TRBV10-3 and J is TRBJ2-1, with D perhaps TRBD1 (7 bases). CDR3 length: 19 residues. In germline, CDR1 is ENHRY, CDR2 SYGVKD. V lost 0 bases, J lost 4 bases, and 22 bases lay in between. The CDR3 coding sequence is TGTGCCATCAGTGAGTCCGGTCTTCCTTCAGGGGGGTCGTACAATGAGCAGTTCTTC. Amino acid sequence: CAISESGLPSGGSYNEQFF.

The chain recombines TRBV28 with TRBJ2-2; D not resolved. Trimming removed 2 bases from V and 6 bases from J, with 4 bases in between. The germline V gene has CDR1 MDHEN and CDR2 SYDVKM. This CDR3 has 12 amino acids. The CDR3 spells CASSLLPGELFF. The CDR3 DNA sequence: TGTGCCAGCAGTTTACTGCCCGGGGAGCTGTTTTTT.

This sequence joins TRBV5-6 and TRBJ2-3; 8 nucleotides align to TRBD1. CDR1 SGHDT and CDR2 YYEEEE come from the germline V gene. The CDR3 runs 15 residues. The trim removed 0 bases at V and 4 bases at J, leaving 4 bases unmatched. The CDR3 here is CASSLVGQGPDTQYF. The CDR3 DNA reads TGTGCCAGCAGCTTGGTCGGACAGGGACCAGATACGCAGTATTTT.

This clonotype has a count of ten or more. The chain combines TRBV12-3 or TRBV12-4 with TRBJ1-3; tentative D call: TRBD1 (5 bases). The V end was cut by 6 bases, the J end by 0 bases, with 12 bases between. This CDR3 has 15 amino acids. The chain's CDR3 is CASSPWGSSGNTIYF. In nucleotides, the CDR3 is TGTGCCAGCAGCCCTTGGGGGAGCTCTGGAAACACCATATATTTT.

This clonotype was recorded many times. The gene calls are TRBV27 and TRBJ1-2; TRBD1 might be the D (5 bases). The germline CDR1 and CDR2 sequences are MNHEY and SMNVEV (reference sequence). The germline V and J ends were trimmed by 1 base and 2 bases, with 11 bases remaining between them. This CDR3 is built from 15 residues. CDR3 loop: CASSLLPGTNYGYTF. CDR3 bases: TGTGCCAGCAGTTTATTACCAGGGACCAACTATGGCTACACCTTC.

This clonotype was counted many times. V and J are TRBV18 and TRBJ2-1, with 12 bases aligning to TRBD2. Germline V gene sequence: CDR1 KGHSH, CDR2 LQKENI. The V and J ends lost 2 bases and 8 bases, in that order; junction bases with no gene match: 7. This CDR3 spans 16 amino acids. The CDR3 nucleotides are TGTGCCAGCTCACCAGGGCTAGCGGGAGGGCCTTATGAGCAGTTCTTC. Its protein is CASSPGLAGGPYEQFF.

This clonotype was seen at least ten times. The chain combines TRBV7-8 with TRBJ2-5; 10 nucleotides agree with TRBD2. CDR3 length: 19 residues. Germline V CDR1 and CDR2: SGHVS, FQNEAQ. Unmatched junction bases numbered 15, after V lost 5 bases and J lost 0 bases. Written as DNA, the CDR3 is TGTGCCAGCAGCCCCCGGTCGACTAGCGGGTCGAACCACCAAGAGACCCAGTACTTC. Its protein product is CASSPRSTSGSNHQETQYF.

The chain has TRBV20-1 and TRBJ2-5; 15 bases map to TRBD2. Losses at the gene ends were 1 base for V and 1 base for J; bases not matched to a gene: 4. CDR3 length: 17 residues. Germline assignment: CDR1 DFQATT and CDR2 SNEGSKA (reference sequence). CDR3 sequence reads: CSARGGLAGGPQETQYF. The CDR3 nucleotides are TGCAGTGCTAGAGGTGGACTAGCGGGAGGGCCCCAAGAGACCCAGTACTTC.

V and J are TRBV14 and TRBJ2-6, with a tentative D call TRBD1 (6 bases). Trimming pared 9 bases from V and 2 bases from J, leaving 17 bases between. The CDR3 is 16 amino acids. The germline CDR1 and CDR2 sequences are SGHDN and FVKESK. CDR3 protein: CASASFRGAGANVLTF. For the CDR3, the DNA is TGTGCCAGTGCATCTTTCAGGGGAGCTGGGGCCAACGTCCTGACTTTC.

Many counts were recorded for this clonotype. The genes are TRBV7-9 and TRBJ2-1, with D unresolved. V was pared by 2 bases and J by 9 bases, with 8 bases between. CDR3 length: 12 residues. Germline V CDR1 and CDR2: SEHNR, FQNEAQ (reference sequence). The CDR3 bases are TGTGCCAGCAGCTTAAGACGGCCTGAGCAGTTCTTC. Its translation: CASSLRRPEQFF.

The table lists this clonotype with many counts. The CDR3 sequence: CASSFGFFTDTQYF. The CDR3 region has the DNA TGTGCCAGCAGCTTTGGCTTCTTCACAGATACGCAGTATTTT. The chain uses TRBV7-9 and TRBJ2-3, with D hard to call. In germline, CDR1 is SEHNR, CDR2 FQNEAQ (reference sequence). The CDR3 runs 14 residues. V lost 3 bases, J lost 2 bases, and 9 bases lay in between.

The chain recombines TRBV30 with TRBJ2-5; the match to TRBD2 covers 9 bases. Germline V gives CDR1 GTSNPN, CDR2 SVGIG (reference sequence). The CDR3 covers 14 residues. Trimming at V came to 2 bases and at J to 5 bases, leaving 6 bases not matched to a gene. The CDR3 sequence: CAWSLGLAPETQYF. In DNA, the CDR3 is TGTGCCTGGAGTTTGGGACTAGCCCCCGAGACCCAGTACTTC.

This clonotype turned up a few times. The chain is built from TRBV5-5 and TRBJ2-3, with 7 bases identical to TRBD1. CDR1 and CDR2 from the germline V gene are SGHKS and YYEKEE (reference sequence). V lost 6 bases, J lost 0 bases, and 7 bases stayed unmatched. CDR3 size: 15 residues. The CDR3 sequence is CASKMGQSSTDTQYF. Written as DNA, the CDR3 is TGTGCCAGCAAAATGGGACAGTCTAGCACAGATACGCAGTATTTT. The full variable domain, rest sourced from reference TRBV5-5 and TRBJ2-3, is DAGVTQSPTHLIKTRGQQVTLRCSPISGHKSVSWYQQVLGQGPQFIFQYYEKEERGRGNFPDRFSARQFPNYSSELNVNALLLGDSALYLCASKMGQSSTDTQYFGPGTRLTVL.

This clonotype was detected many times. The chain links TRBV27 to TRBJ2-7, with D perhaps matching TRBD1 (7 bases). V was clipped by 2 bases and J by 7 bases, with 15 bases between them. Germline-derived CDR1 and CDR2 are MNHEY and SMNVEV (reference sequence). CDR3 length equals 14 residues. CDR3 region: CASSLPRGVGEQYF. The CDR3 DNA is TGTGCCAGCAGTTTACCCAGGGGGGTGGGGGAGCAGTACTTC.

This clonotype has a count of ten or more. The J gene is TRBJ2-3, the V gene TRBV12-3 or TRBV12-4; 13 nucleotides line up with TRBD2. After removal of 5 bases from V and 6 bases from J, the junction contained 2 bases not matched to a gene. The CDR3 extends over 14 amino acids. CDR3 DNA sequence: TGTGCCAGCAGTAGGACTAGCGGGAGCGATACGCAGTATTTT. Amino acids: CASSRTSGSDTQYF.

This clonotype was counted at least ten times. This chain uses TRBV27 with TRBJ2-1; 8 bases match TRBD2. The CDR3 extends over 18 amino acids. Germline V gene sequence: CDR1 MNHEY, CDR2 SMNVEV (reference sequence). J was trimmed by 2 bases and V by 1 base; bases with no gene match: 10. DNA of the CDR3: TGTGCCAGCAGTTTATTGGGCCGACTAGCGACCCCCTACAATGAGCAGTTCTTC. This encodes CASSLLGRLATPYNEQFF.

The gene calls are TRBV6-1 and TRBJ2-2; D assignment may be TRBD1 or TRBD2 (5 bases each). Deletions cut 8 bases from V and 6 bases from J, with 19 bases between. The CDR3 runs 15 residues. Germline values: CDR1 MNHNS, CDR2 SASEGT. CDR3 region: CASWGSQGAPGELFF. The CDR3 DNA is TGTGCCAGCTGGGGGTCCCAGGGTGCCCCCGGGGAGCTGTTTTTT.

This clonotype was seen many times. The chain joins TRBV10-3 to TRBJ1-2, with 10 bases aligning to TRBD1. J lost 6 bases, V lost 10 bases, and 5 bases had no gene match. From germline, CDR1 is ENHRY and CDR2 SYGVKD. CDR3 size: 12 residues. The CDR3 here is CATLTGGHGYTF. CDR3 coding DNA: TGTGCCACCTTGACAGGGGGCCATGGCTACACCTTC.

This clonotype was detected ten times or more. The chain is built from TRBV28 and TRBJ2-7, with unresolved D. Germline V gene data show CDR1 as MDHEN and CDR2 as SYDVKM. The CDR3 consists of 15 residues. Trimming stripped 3 bases from V and 2 bases from J, with 14 bases between. The DNA for the CDR3 is TGTGCCAGCAGTTTGATGGGGATGGCGGCCTACGAGCAGTACTTC. This gives the protein CASSLMGMAAYEQYF.

There are many counts of this clonotype. The chain is built from TRBV5-1 and TRBJ1-1, with 9 bases that match TRBD1. The CDR3 spans 16 residues. The V gene's germline CDR1 is SGHRS and CDR2 YFSETQ. V shed 2 bases, J shed 0 bases, and the junction held 5 bases outside the gene matches. The DNA for the CDR3 is TGCGCCAGCAGCTTAGCCGGGACAGGGATGAACACTGAAGCTTTCTTT. This gives the protein CASSLAGTGMNTEAFF.

This clonotype was seen only a few times. The chain couples TRBV13 to TRBJ2-1, with 7 positions matching TRBD2. Losses at the gene ends were 5 bases for V and 4 bases for J; bases not matched to a gene: 11. CDR3 size: 16 residues. CDR1 and CDR2 (germline): PRHDT, FYEKMQ (reference sequence). As DNA, the CDR3 is TGTGCCAGCAGCCGCTTCGGGGAGCGGGATTACAATGAGCAGTTCTTC. Amino acids: CASSRFGERDYNEQFF.

The chain's CDR3 is CASSPYRGNTGELFF. DNA for the CDR3: TGTGCCAGCAGTCCCTACCGCGGGAACACCGGGGAGCTGTTTTTT. V gene TRBV12-3 or TRBV12-4 combines with J gene TRBJ2-2; D gene ambiguous. The V end was cut by 5 bases, the J end by 1 base, with 11 bases between. The CDR3 has 15 residues.